Below, 8 T cell receptor beta chains from the same sample are listed, as sequenced in a study of T-cell memory formation after mild COVID-19. TCRdb reprocessed the 5' RACE reads via MiXCR and lists one record per CDR3 protein. Here the sample spans some 340,000 distinct CDR3 sequences, 13% being singletons. Sequenced material: PBMCs or a T cell subset sorted from them (not recorded which). The receptors here all came from a man between 18 and 29 years old who had mild COVID-19 (a few samples of this study predate the infection). Cell type and time point are not known.

The V gene is TRBV12-3 or TRBV12-4, the J gene TRBJ2-5; possible D gene TRBD2, 7 bases. This CDR3 region has 20 residues. Between the trimmed V and J ends, which lost 1 base and 2 bases, there was a span of 26 bases. CDR3 amino acids: CASSLGTGHVGRGIQETQYF. CDR3 coding DNA: TGTGCCAGCAGTTTAGGAACAGGGCACGTCGGGCGGGGGATTCAAGAGACCCAGTACTTC.

The chain carries TRBV5-6 and TRBJ2-3; the D is unclear. This CDR3 is built from 15 residues. The germline V and J ends were trimmed by 6 bases and 2 bases, with 16 bases remaining between them. Germline loops: CDR1 SGHDT, CDR2 YYEEEE. CDR3 sequence (DNA): TGTGCCAGCAACAGTCCCCCCCGGACCACAGATACGCAGTATTTT. Translating it yields CASNSPPRTTDTQYF.

This clonotype was seen a handful of times. The chain carries TRBV4-1 and TRBJ2-3; 13 nucleotides line up with TRBD2. The V segment lost 0 bases and the J segment 0 bases; nucleotides outside the gene matches: 6. CDR1 MGHRA and CDR2 YSYEKL come from the germline V gene. CDR3 length: 19 residues. The CDR3 sequence: CASSQEGLAGRSSTDTQYF. The DNA of the CDR3 is TGCGCCAGCAGCCAAGAGGGACTAGCGGGGCGGTCTAGCACAGATACGCAGTATTTT.

This clonotype occurred a few times. The chain joins TRBV12-3 or TRBV12-4 to TRBJ1-6; D is possibly TRBD1 (6 bases). The CDR3 extends over 13 amino acids. V was shortened by 5 bases and J by 8 bases, with 10 bases between the two germline ends. CDR3 sequence: CASSRNRDSPLHF. The CDR3 DNA reads TGTGCCAGCAGTCGCAACAGGGATTCACCCCTCCACTTT.

This chain joins TRBV4-3 and TRBJ1-1, with D perhaps matching TRBD1 (6 bases). Germline CDR1 and CDR2: LGHNA and YSLEER. There are 15 residues in the CDR3. The germline V and J ends were trimmed by 1 base and 1 base, with 10 bases remaining between them. The CDR3 DNA reads TGCGCCAGCAGCCAAGTACGGGGGCAGAACACTGAAGCTTTCTTT. It is translated as CASSQVRGQNTEAFF.

This clonotype appeared a few times. The chain employs TRBV6-5 and TRBJ2-1; weak D call: TRBD2 (5 bases). This CDR3 spans 18 amino acids. CDR1 is MNHEY, CDR2 SVGAGI, per germline. V lost 7 bases and J 3 bases, leaving 25 bases between the germline ends. CDR3 DNA sequence: TGTGCCAGCAATCCCCTCTCTCGACTACACCATAGCTACAATGAGCAGTTCTTC. Encoded protein: CASNPLSRLHHSYNEQFF.

The chain links TRBV20-1 to TRBJ2-1, with 7 bases matching TRBD2. Germline CDR1 and CDR2: DFQATT and SNEGSKA (reference sequence). The CDR3 contains 19 residues. V gave up 1 base and J gave up 0 bases; unmatched junction bases: 15. The CDR3 protein is CSARGIAGDLAGSYNEQFF. CDR3 coding DNA: TGCAGTGCTAGAGGGATCGCGGGGGACCTCGCTGGCTCCTACAATGAGCAGTTCTTC.

This clonotype was seen a few times. V is TRBV5-1 and J is TRBJ2-1, with D possibly being TRBD2 (7 bases). The CDR3 contains 17 residues. Germline CDR1 SGHRS, CDR2 YFSETQ. V lost 0 bases and J 9 bases, leaving 22 bases between the germline ends. The chain's CDR3 is CASSLVTGGRYPVEQFF. The CDR3 nucleotides are TGCGCCAGCAGCTTGGTGACGGGGGGCCGTTACCCGGTTGAGCAGTTCTTC.